This T cell receptor (beta chain) derives from a study of CD8 T cells in ankylosing spondylitis. TCRdb recomputed calls from the 5' RACE reads with MiXCR, one row per CDR3 protein. The sample lists about 42,000 distinct CDR3 sequences, about 2.5% occurring once. The germline CDR1 and CDR2 sequences are SGDLS and YYNGEE. V shed 0 bases and J 4 bases; nucleotides not matched to a gene: 10. The CDR3 length is 17 residues. This clonotype was picked up many times. Specimen: blood, either unsorted or a sorted T cell fraction (not recorded which). This chain joins TRBV9 and TRBJ2-1, with 7 bases identical to TRBD2. The clonotype originates from a male donor with ankylosing spondylitis or in good health (not recorded which). The CDR3 loop is CASSVDFAGVGYNEQFF. The DNA of the CDR3 is TGTGCCAGCAGCGTAGATTTCGCGGGAGTGGGATACAATGAGCAGTTCTTC. Drawing the rest from reference TRBV9 and TRBJ2-1, the complete variable domain is DSGVTQTPKHLITATGQRVTLRCSPRSGDLSVYWYQQSLDQGLQFLIQYYNGEERAKGNILERFSAQQFPDLHSELNLSSLELGDSALYFCASSVDFAGVGYNEQFFGPGTRLTVL.